A selection of T cell receptor beta chains follows, all from one sample in a study of OX40 agonist ivuxolimab in advanced cancers. Repertoires were generated with immunoSEQ multiplex PCR, while TCRdb's copy carries only in-frame clones and drops some. The sample includes around 53,000 clones, 85% of them seen just once. This specimen was CD4+ or CD8+ T cells sorted from blood, taken in a trial of the OX40 agonist ivuxolimab. All receptors derive from an adult with an advanced solid tumor such as melanoma, head and neck, liver or kidney cancer. Both conserved end residues are part of each CDR3. The order of the fields is J gene, V gene, D gene, clone size, CDR3 protein, CDR3 DNA. A D gene is named only where the DNA matches it firmly. Clone sizes are given selectively: once, few, many, or a class where the clone is expanded.

j_gene: TRBJ2-7; v_gene: TRBV11-2; d_gene: .; abundance: .; CDR3aa: CASSLGDQTGYEQYF; CDR3nt: TGTGCCAGCAGCTTAGGGGACCAAACTGGGTACGAGCAGTACTTC
j_gene: TRBJ2-7; v_gene: TRBV2; d_gene: .; abundance: many; CDR3aa: CASSEGASYEQYF; CDR3nt: TGTGCCAGCAGTGAGGGGGCCTCCTACGAGCAGTACTTC
j_gene: TRBJ2-4; v_gene: TRBV2; d_gene: .; abundance: few; CDR3aa: CASSGYARENIQYF; CDR3nt: TGTGCCAGCAGTGGCTACGCCAGAGAAAACATTCAGTACTTC
j_gene: TRBJ2-5; v_gene: TRBV25-1; d_gene: TRBD2; abundance: .; CDR3aa: CATLQLPGLAETQETQYF; CDR3nt: TGTGCCACCCTACAGTTACCCGGGCTAGCGGAGACACAAGAGACCCAGTACTTC
j_gene: TRBJ1-4; v_gene: TRBV19; d_gene: TRBD1; abundance: .; CDR3aa: CASMDRGRTNEKLFF; CDR3nt: TGTGCCAGTATGGACAGGGGGCGAACTAATGAAAAACTGTTTTTT
j_gene: TRBJ2-7; v_gene: TRBV5-1; d_gene: .; abundance: .; CDR3aa: CASSLHSQGPYREQYF; CDR3nt: TGCGCCAGCAGCTTGCACTCGCAGGGGCCATATCGAGAGCAGTACTTC
j_gene: TRBJ1-5; v_gene: TRBV4-2; d_gene: .; abundance: few; CDR3aa: CASSQETGEGTQPQHF; CDR3nt: TGTGCCAGCAGCCAAGAAACGGGGGAAGGAACTCAGCCCCAGCATTTT
j_gene: TRBJ2-1; v_gene: TRBV13; d_gene: .; abundance: .; CDR3aa: CASSFSVNEQFF; CDR3nt: TGTGCCAGCAGCTTTAGTGTCAATGAGCAGTTCTTC
j_gene: TRBJ2-5; v_gene: TRBV6-1; d_gene: .; abundance: .; CDR3aa: CASSAVWSPEETQYF; CDR3nt: TGTGCCAGCAGTGCCGTTTGGAGTCCTGAGGAGACCCAGTACTTC
j_gene: TRBJ2-7; v_gene: TRBV4-1; d_gene: .; abundance: .; CDR3aa: CASSQDPVAGTRLGQYF; CDR3nt: TGCGCCAGCAGCCAAGATCCGGTGGCAGGCACTAGACTAGGGCAGTACTTC
j_gene: TRBJ2-2; v_gene: TRBV6-6; d_gene: .; abundance: .; CDR3aa: CASNRVLDPGELFF; CDR3nt: TGTGCCAGTAACCGGGTCCTAGACCCCGGGGAGCTGTTTTTT
j_gene: TRBJ1-1; v_gene: TRBV7-8; d_gene: .; abundance: .; CDR3aa: CASSPGPLPNTEAFF; CDR3nt: TGTGCCAGCAGCCCCGGACCGCTCCCGAACACTGAAGCTTTCTTT
j_gene: TRBJ2-1; v_gene: TRBV7-9; d_gene: TRBD1; abundance: .; CDR3aa: CASTWAPGTVKNEQFF; CDR3nt: TGTGCCAGCACGTGGGCTCCCGGGACAGTAAAGAATGAGCAGTTCTTC
j_gene: TRBJ1-5; v_gene: TRBV19; d_gene: .; abundance: .; CDR3aa: CASSMHGGGSSNQPQHF; CDR3nt: TGTGCCAGTAGTATGCACGGGGGAGGCTCAAGCAATCAGCCCCAGCATTTT
j_gene: TRBJ2-5; v_gene: TRBV12-5; d_gene: .; abundance: .; CDR3aa: CASGLEQVQETQYF; CDR3nt: TGTGCTAGTGGTTTGGAACAAGTACAAGAGACCCAGTACTTC
j_gene: TRBJ2-4; v_gene: TRBV5-5; d_gene: TRBD1; abundance: .; CDR3aa: CASSPLQQGAGSKNIQYF; CDR3nt: TGTGCCAGCAGCCCGCTACAACAGGGGGCAGGTTCCAAAAACATTCAGTACTTC
j_gene: TRBJ1-1; v_gene: TRBV10-3; d_gene: TRBD1; abundance: .; CDR3aa: CAISESGTGVIRVEAFF; CDR3nt: TGTGCCATCAGTGAGTCGGGGACAGGGGTTATTAGGGTGGAAGCTTTCTTT
j_gene: TRBJ1-4; v_gene: TRBV6-5; d_gene: .; abundance: .; CDR3aa: CASSPIEGGNEKLFF; CDR3nt: TGTGCCAGCAGTCCGATAGAGGGGGGTAATGAAAAACTGTTTTTT
j_gene: TRBJ1-3; v_gene: TRBV5-6; d_gene: .; abundance: .; CDR3aa: CASSLGNSGNTIYF; CDR3nt: TGTGCCAGCAGCCTCGGGAACTCTGGAAACACCATATATTTT
j_gene: TRBJ2-3; v_gene: TRBV28; d_gene: TRBD2; abundance: .; CDR3aa: CASSFQGLRDTQYF; CDR3nt: TGTGCCAGCAGTTTTCAGGGACTAAGAGATACGCAGTATTTT
j_gene: TRBJ2-7; v_gene: TRBV19; d_gene: .; abundance: .; CDR3aa: CASSIGSGHSYEQYF; CDR3nt: TGTGCCAGTAGTATAGGGAGCGGGCACTCCTACGAGCAGTACTTC
j_gene: TRBJ1-5; v_gene: TRBV6-5; d_gene: TRBD1; abundance: .; CDR3aa: CASSYDGTVNQPQHF; CDR3nt: TGTGCCAGCAGTTACGACGGGACAGTAAATCAGCCCCAGCATTTT
j_gene: TRBJ1-1; v_gene: TRBV5-6; d_gene: .; abundance: .; CDR3aa: CASSLGRRQAFF; CDR3nt: TGTGCCAGCAGCTTAGGAAGGCGCCAAGCTTTCTTT
j_gene: TRBJ2-1; v_gene: TRBV6-6; d_gene: .; abundance: .; CDR3aa: CASTPSRLNEQFF; CDR3nt: TGTGCCAGCACCCCGTCCCGGCTTAATGAGCAGTTCTTC
j_gene: TRBJ2-3; v_gene: TRBV10-3; d_gene: TRBD1; abundance: .; CDR3aa: CAISFPDRDSTDTQYF; CDR3nt: TGTGCCATCAGTTTTCCTGACAGGGATAGCACAGATACGCAGTATTTT
j_gene: TRBJ1-1; v_gene: TRBV25-1; d_gene: .; abundance: .; CDR3aa: CASSEGYTEAFF; CDR3nt: TGTGCCAGCAGTGAGGGTTACACTGAAGCTTTCTTT
j_gene: TRBJ2-1; v_gene: TRBV25-1; d_gene: TRBD1; abundance: .; CDR3aa: CASSGPGGWDEQFF; CDR3nt: TGTGCCAGCAGTGGGCCAGGGGGCTGGGATGAGCAGTTCTTC
j_gene: TRBJ2-5; v_gene: TRBV11-2; d_gene: .; abundance: .; CDR3aa: CASSGEETQYF; CDR3nt: TGTGCCAGCAGCGGTGAAGAGACCCAGTACTTC
j_gene: TRBJ2-3; v_gene: TRBV7-2; d_gene: .; abundance: .; CDR3aa: CASSADTQYF; CDR3nt: TGTGCCAGCAGCGCAGATACGCAGTATTTT
j_gene: TRBJ2-1; v_gene: TRBV9; d_gene: .; abundance: .; CDR3aa: CASSESNEQFF; CDR3nt: TGTGCCAGCAGCGAAAGCAATGAGCAGTTCTTC
j_gene: TRBJ1-4; v_gene: TRBV15; d_gene: TRBD1; abundance: .; CDR3aa: CATSRDGTGGAEKLFF; CDR3nt: TGTGCCACCAGCAGAGACGGGACAGGGGGCGCGGAAAAACTGTTTTTT
j_gene: TRBJ1-2; v_gene: TRBV6-5; d_gene: TRBD1; abundance: .; CDR3aa: CASSFAGGSYGYTF; CDR3nt: TGTGCCAGCAGTTTTGCAGGGGGCTCCTATGGCTACACCTTC
j_gene: TRBJ2-1; v_gene: TRBV19; d_gene: TRBD2; abundance: .; CDR3aa: CASSPGPRELAGGDNEQFF; CDR3nt: TGTGCCAGTAGTCCGGGCCCGCGGGAACTAGCGGGGGGGGACAATGAGCAGTTCTTC
j_gene: TRBJ1-2; v_gene: TRBV4-3; d_gene: .; abundance: .; CDR3aa: CASSQEQDSNYGYTF; CDR3nt: TGCGCCAGCAGCCAAGAGCAAGACAGTAACTATGGCTACACCTTC
j_gene: TRBJ1-2; v_gene: TRBV27; d_gene: .; abundance: .; CDR3aa: CASSSLTSGYGYTF; CDR3nt: TGTGCCAGCAGTTCACTTACTTCGGGTTATGGCTACACCTTC
j_gene: TRBJ2-7; v_gene: TRBV11-1; d_gene: .; abundance: medium-sized; CDR3aa: CASSLYGEYEQYF; CDR3nt: TGTGCCAGCAGCTTATATGGGGAGTACGAGCAGTACTTC
j_gene: TRBJ2-1; v_gene: TRBV6-5; d_gene: .; abundance: .; CDR3aa: CASGMSASYNEQFF; CDR3nt: TGTGCCAGCGGAATGAGCGCATCCTACAATGAGCAGTTCTTC
j_gene: TRBJ1-4; v_gene: TRBV7-9; d_gene: .; abundance: once; CDR3aa: CASSGRRQGREKLFF; CDR3nt: TGTGCCAGCAGTGGGAGACGGCAGGGCCGGGAAAAACTGTTTTTT
j_gene: TRBJ1-3; v_gene: TRBV7-3; d_gene: .; abundance: .; CDR3aa: CASSLPGGDAGNTIYF; CDR3nt: TGTGCCAGCAGCTTACCTGGGGGCGACGCTGGAAACACCATATATTTT
j_gene: TRBJ2-7; v_gene: TRBV4-1; d_gene: .; abundance: once; CDR3aa: CATLSAAKGAGPYEQYF; CDR3nt: TGCGCCACACTTTCCGCAGCCAAGGGTGCGGGGCCCTACGAGCAGTACTTC
j_gene: TRBJ1-2; v_gene: TRBV19; d_gene: .; abundance: many; CDR3aa: CASRDNNYGYTF; CDR3nt: TGTGCCAGTAGGGACAATAACTATGGCTACACCTTC
j_gene: TRBJ1-3; v_gene: TRBV2; d_gene: .; abundance: .; CDR3aa: CASMGTAYSGNTIYF; CDR3nt: TGTGCCAGCATGGGAACTGCTTACTCTGGAAACACCATATATTTT
j_gene: TRBJ1-1; v_gene: TRBV7-2; d_gene: .; abundance: .; CDR3aa: CASTTVDHVGPSGINEAFF; CDR3nt: TGTGCCAGCACAACGGTCGATCATGTCGGGCCCTCTGGCATTAATGAAGCTTTCTTT
j_gene: TRBJ2-1; v_gene: TRBV10-3; d_gene: TRBD1; abundance: .; CDR3aa: CAISEPRDRGNEQFF; CDR3nt: TGTGCCATCAGTGAGCCCCGGGACAGGGGAAATGAGCAGTTCTTC
j_gene: TRBJ1-2; v_gene: TRBV6-5; d_gene: TRBD1; abundance: .; CDR3aa: CASSYTDRANYGYTF; CDR3nt: TGTGCCAGCAGTTACACGGACAGGGCCAACTATGGCTACACCTTC
j_gene: TRBJ1-6; v_gene: TRBV4-1; d_gene: .; abundance: .; CDR3aa: CASSQVRADNSPLHF; CDR3nt: TGCGCCAGCAGCCAAGTCAGGGCGGATAATTCACCCCTCCACTTT
j_gene: TRBJ2-1; v_gene: TRBV7-6; d_gene: .; abundance: .; CDR3aa: CASSLEAGFNEQFF; CDR3nt: TGTGCCAGCAGCTTAGAGGCAGGGTTCAATGAGCAGTTCTTC
j_gene: TRBJ1-1; v_gene: TRBV9; d_gene: .; abundance: .; CDR3aa: CASSVWMNTEAFF; CDR3nt: TGTGCCAGCAGCGTATGGATGAACACTGAAGCTTTCTTT
j_gene: TRBJ2-1; v_gene: TRBV9; d_gene: TRBD2; abundance: .; CDR3aa: CASSANPILAGERNEQFF; CDR3nt: TGTGCCAGCAGCGCGAACCCCATCCTAGCGGGGGAACGCAATGAGCAGTTCTTC
j_gene: TRBJ1-1; v_gene: TRBV2; d_gene: TRBD1; abundance: .; CDR3aa: CASSERTGEIVFF; CDR3nt: TGTGCCAGCAGTGAAAGAACAGGGGAAATTGTTTTCTTT
j_gene: TRBJ1-6; v_gene: TRBV4-1; d_gene: .; abundance: few; CDR3aa: CASSQGQNNSPLHF; CDR3nt: TGCGCCAGCAGCCAAGGGCAGAATAATTCACCCCTCCACTTT
j_gene: TRBJ1-1; v_gene: TRBV5-4; d_gene: TRBD1; abundance: .; CDR3aa: CASSTTGARTEAFF; CDR3nt: TGTGCCAGCAGCACCACAGGGGCTCGGACTGAAGCTTTCTTT
j_gene: TRBJ1-1; v_gene: TRBV28; d_gene: .; abundance: .; CDR3aa: CASSFGTNTEAFF; CDR3nt: TGTGCCAGCAGTTTTGGCACGAACACTGAAGCTTTCTTT
j_gene: TRBJ1-6; v_gene: TRBV6-1; d_gene: .; abundance: once; CDR3aa: CASSEGPGVYSPLHF; CDR3nt: TGTGCCAGCAGTGAAGGCCCGGGTGTGTATTCACCCCTCCACTTT
j_gene: TRBJ1-2; v_gene: TRBV19; d_gene: .; abundance: .; CDR3aa: CASTGTGRGDYGYTF; CDR3nt: TGTGCCAGTACGGGAACCGGCCGGGGGGACTATGGCTACACCTTC